Sequencing of this T cell receptor (beta chain) was carried out in a study of blood T cell repertoires in COVID-19. About the research overall: T cells, B-cell-depleted T cells, or PBMCs supplied cDNA or gDNA.

In terms of age and location, participants ranged from roughly 18 to 95 years and lived in about two dozen US areas. Measured with immunoSEQ multiplex PCR; TCRdb has only the in-frame clones, and not every one. The sample records about 160,000 clones, roughly 88% being singletons. This CDR3 contains 13 residues. Germline CDR1 is SQVTM and CDR2 is ANQGSEA. Trimming took 6 bases from V and 1 from J; bases not matched to a gene: 4. Specimen: PBMCs or T cells enriched from blood (not recorded which). This TCR came from a woman aged 45-60 years who had recovered from COVID-19. This chain joins TRBV29-1 and TRBJ1-1, with TRBD1 identical over 8 bases. CDR3 sequence reads: CSVLGQENTEAFF. CDR3 in DNA: TGCAGCGTCCTGGGACAGGAGAACACTGAAGCTTTCTTT.